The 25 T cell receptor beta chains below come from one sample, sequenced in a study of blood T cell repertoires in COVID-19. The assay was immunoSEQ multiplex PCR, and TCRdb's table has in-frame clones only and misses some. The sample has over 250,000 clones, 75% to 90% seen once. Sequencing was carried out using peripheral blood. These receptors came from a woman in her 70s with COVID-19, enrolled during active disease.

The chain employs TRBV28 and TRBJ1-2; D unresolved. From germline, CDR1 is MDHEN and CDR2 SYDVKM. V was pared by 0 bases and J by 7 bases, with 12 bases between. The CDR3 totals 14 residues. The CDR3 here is CASSLWRARFGYTF. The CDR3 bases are TGTGCCAGCAGTTTATGGAGGGCTAGGTTTGGCTACACCTTC.

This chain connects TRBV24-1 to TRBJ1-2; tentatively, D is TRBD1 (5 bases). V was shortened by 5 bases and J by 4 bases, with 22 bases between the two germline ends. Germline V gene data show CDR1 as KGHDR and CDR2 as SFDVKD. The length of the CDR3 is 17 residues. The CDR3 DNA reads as TGTGCCACCAGTGGTTCTCCCGGGACTGATGGTGTCTATGGCTACACCTTC. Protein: CATSGSPGTDGVYGYTF.

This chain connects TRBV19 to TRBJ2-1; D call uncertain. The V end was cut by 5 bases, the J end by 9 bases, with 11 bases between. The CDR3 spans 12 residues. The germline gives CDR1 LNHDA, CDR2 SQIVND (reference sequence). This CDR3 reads CASSSLSVEQFF. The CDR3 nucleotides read TGTGCCAGTAGTTCCCTCTCCGTTGAGCAGTTCTTC. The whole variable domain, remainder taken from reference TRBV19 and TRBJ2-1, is DGGITQSPKYLFRKEGQNVTLSCEQNLNHDAMYWYRQDPGQGLRLIYYSQIVNDFQKGDIAEGYSVSREKKESFPLTVTSAQKNPTAFYLCASSSLSVEQFFGPGTRLTVL.

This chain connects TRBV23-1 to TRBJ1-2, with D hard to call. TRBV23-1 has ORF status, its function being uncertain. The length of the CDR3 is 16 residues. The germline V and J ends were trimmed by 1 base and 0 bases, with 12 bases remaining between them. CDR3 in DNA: TGCGCCAGCAGTCAATGGGCAGAGCAGCCTAACTATGGCTACACCTTC. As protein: CASSQWAEQPNYGYTF.

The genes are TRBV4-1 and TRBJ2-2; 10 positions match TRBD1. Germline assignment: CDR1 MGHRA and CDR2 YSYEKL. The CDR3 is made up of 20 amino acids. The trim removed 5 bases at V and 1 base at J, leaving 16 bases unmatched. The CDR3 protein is CASSAQPGQGRIKNTGELFF. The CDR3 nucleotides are TGCGCCAGCAGCGCTCAACCGGGACAGGGGAGGATAAAGAACACCGGGGAGCTGTTTTTT.

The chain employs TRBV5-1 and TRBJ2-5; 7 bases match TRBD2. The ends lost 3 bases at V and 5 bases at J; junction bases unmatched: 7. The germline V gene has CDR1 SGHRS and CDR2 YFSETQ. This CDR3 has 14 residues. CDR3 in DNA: TGCGCCAGCAGCTCCGGGGGGTACTCCGAGACCCAGTACTTC. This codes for CASSSGGYSETQYF.

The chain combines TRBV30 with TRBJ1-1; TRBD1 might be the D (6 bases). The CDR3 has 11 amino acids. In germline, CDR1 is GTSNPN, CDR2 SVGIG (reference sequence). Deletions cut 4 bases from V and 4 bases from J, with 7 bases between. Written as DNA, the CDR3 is TGTGCCTGGATGGGGGCCACTGAAGCTTTCTTT. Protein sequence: CAWMGATEAFF.

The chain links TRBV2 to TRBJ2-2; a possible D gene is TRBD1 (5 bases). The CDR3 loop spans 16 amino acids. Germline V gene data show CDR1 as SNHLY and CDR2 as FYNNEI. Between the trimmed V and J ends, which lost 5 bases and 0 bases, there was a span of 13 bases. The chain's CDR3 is CASSWQGLSNTGELFF. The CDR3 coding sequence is TGTGCCAGCAGTTGGCAGGGTCTTTCGAACACCGGGGAGCTGTTTTTT. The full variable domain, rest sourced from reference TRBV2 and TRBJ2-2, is EPEVTQTPSHQVTQMGQEVILRCVPISNHLYFYWYRQILGQKVEFLVSFYNNEISEKSEIFDDQFSVERPDGSNFTLKIRSTKLEDSAMYFCASSWQGLSNTGELFFGEGSRLTVL.

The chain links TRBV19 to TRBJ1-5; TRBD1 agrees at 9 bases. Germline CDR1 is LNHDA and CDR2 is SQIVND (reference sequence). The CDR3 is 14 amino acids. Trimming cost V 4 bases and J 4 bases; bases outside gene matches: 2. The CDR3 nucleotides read TGTGCCAGTAGTAGGACAGGGGCTAATCAGCCCCAGCATTTT. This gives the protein CASSRTGANQPQHF.

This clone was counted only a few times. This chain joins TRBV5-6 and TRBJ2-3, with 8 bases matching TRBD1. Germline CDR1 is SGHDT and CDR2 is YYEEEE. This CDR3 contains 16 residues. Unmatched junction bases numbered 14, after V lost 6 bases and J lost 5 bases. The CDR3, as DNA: TGTGCCAGCAACCCCCTAACAGGGGGGCGGGTAGATACGCAGTATTTT. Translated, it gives CASNPLTGGRVDTQYF.

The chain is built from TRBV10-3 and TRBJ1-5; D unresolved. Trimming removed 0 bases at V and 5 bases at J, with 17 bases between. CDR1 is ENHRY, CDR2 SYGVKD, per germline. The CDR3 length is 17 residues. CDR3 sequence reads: CAISESNLQPAHQPQHF. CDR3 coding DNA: TGTGCCATCAGTGAGTCAAACTTACAGCCGGCCCATCAGCCCCAGCATTTT.

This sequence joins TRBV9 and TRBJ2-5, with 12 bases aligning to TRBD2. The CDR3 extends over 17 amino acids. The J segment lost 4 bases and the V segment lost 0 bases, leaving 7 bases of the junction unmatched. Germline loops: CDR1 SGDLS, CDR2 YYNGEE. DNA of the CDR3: TGTGCCAGCAGCGTAGCAGGATCTAGCGGGGGGGCAGAGACCCAGTACTTC. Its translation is CASSVAGSSGGAETQYF.

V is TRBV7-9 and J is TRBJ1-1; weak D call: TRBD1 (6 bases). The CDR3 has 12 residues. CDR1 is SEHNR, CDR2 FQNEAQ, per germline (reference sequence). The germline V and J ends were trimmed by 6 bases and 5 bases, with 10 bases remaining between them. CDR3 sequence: CASSPRGTEAFF. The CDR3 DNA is TGTGCCAGCAGTCCCAGGGGAACTGAAGCTTTCTTT.

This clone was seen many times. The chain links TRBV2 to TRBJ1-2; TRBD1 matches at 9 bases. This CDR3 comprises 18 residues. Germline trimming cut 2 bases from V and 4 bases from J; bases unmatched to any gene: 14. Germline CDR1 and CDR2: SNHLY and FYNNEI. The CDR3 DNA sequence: TGTGCCAGCAGTGAAATCGGGGACAGGGTCCCTGCCTCCTATGGCTACACCTTC. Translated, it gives CASSEIGDRVPASYGYTF.

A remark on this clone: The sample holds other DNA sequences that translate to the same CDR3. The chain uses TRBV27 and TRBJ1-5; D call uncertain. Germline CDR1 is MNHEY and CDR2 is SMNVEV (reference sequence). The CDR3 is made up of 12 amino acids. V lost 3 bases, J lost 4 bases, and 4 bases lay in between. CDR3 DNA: TGTGCCAGCAGTTTCTTGAATCAGCCCCAGCATTTT. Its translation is CASSFLNQPQHF.

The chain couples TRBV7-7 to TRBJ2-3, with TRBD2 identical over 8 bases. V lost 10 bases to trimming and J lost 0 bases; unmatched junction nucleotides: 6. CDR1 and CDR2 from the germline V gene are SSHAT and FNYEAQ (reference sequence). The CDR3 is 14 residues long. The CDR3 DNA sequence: TGTGCCACCTATCGGGGGGGTAGCACAGATACGCAGTATTTT. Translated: CATYRGGSTDTQYF.

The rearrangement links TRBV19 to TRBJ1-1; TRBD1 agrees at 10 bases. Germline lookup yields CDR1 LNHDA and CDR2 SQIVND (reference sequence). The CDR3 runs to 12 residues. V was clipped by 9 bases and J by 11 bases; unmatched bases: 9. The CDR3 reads CASTRTGGEAFF. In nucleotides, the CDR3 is TGTGCCAGCACCCGGACAGGGGGGGAGGCTTTCTTT.

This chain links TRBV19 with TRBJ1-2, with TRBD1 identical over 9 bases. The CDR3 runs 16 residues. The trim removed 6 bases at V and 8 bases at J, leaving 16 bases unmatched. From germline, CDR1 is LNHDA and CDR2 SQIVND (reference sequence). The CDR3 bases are TGTGCCAGTAGATCACGGGAAACAGGGGGCGCAGAAGGCTACACCTTC. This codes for CASRSRETGGAEGYTF.

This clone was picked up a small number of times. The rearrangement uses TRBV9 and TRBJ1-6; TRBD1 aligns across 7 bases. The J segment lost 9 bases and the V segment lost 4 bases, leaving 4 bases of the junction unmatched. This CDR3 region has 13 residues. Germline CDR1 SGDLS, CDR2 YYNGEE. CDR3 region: CASSQGDGSPLHF. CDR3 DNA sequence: TGTGCCAGCAGCCAGGGGGATGGTTCACCCCTCCACTTT.

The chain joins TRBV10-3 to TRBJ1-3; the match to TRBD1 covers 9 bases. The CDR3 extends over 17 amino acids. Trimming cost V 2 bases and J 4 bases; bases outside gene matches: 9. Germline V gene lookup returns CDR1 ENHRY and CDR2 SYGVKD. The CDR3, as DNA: TGTGCCATCAGTGAGCCGGGACAGGGAATACGCGGAAACACCATATATTTT. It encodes CAISEPGQGIRGNTIYF.

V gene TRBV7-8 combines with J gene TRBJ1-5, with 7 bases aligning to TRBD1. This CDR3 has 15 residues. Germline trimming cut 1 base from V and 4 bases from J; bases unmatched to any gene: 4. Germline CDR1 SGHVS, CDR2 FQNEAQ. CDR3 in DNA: TGTGCCAGCAGCTTAGAAGACAGGGCAAATCAGCCCCAGCATTTT. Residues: CASSLEDRANQPQHF.

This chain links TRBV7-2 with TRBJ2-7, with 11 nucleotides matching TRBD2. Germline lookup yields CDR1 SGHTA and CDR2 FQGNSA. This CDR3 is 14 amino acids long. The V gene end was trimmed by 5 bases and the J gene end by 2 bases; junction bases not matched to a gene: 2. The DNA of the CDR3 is TGTGCCAGCAGCATTAGCGGGGGGGCCTACGAGCAGTACTTC. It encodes CASSISGGAYEQYF.

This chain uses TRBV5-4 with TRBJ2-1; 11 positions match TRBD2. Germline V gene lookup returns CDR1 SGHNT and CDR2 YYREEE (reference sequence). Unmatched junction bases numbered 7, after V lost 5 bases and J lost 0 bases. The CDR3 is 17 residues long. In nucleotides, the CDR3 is TGTGCCAGCAGTGCTAGCGGGGGGTTAAACTCCTACAATGAGCAGTTCTTC. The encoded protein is CASSASGGLNSYNEQFF.

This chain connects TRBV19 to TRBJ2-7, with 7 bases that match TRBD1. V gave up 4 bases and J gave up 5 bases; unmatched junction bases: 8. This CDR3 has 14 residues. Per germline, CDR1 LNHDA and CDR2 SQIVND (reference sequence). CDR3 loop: CASSTTTGIDEQYF. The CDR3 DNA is TGTGCCAGTAGTACTACGACAGGGATCGACGAGCAGTACTTC.

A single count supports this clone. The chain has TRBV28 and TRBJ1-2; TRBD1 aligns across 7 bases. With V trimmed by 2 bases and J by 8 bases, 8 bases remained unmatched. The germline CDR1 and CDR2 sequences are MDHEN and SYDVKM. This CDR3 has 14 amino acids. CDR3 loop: CASSLVQTGRGYTF. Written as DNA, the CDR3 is TGTGCCAGCAGTTTAGTTCAGACAGGGAGGGGCTACACCTTC.